This T cell receptor beta chain appears in the sequencing data of a study of OX40 agonist ivuxolimab in advanced cancers. In the study overall: Dose-escalation patients had hepatocellular carcinoma, melanoma, renal cell or head and neck cancer. Past anti-PD-1, anti-PD-L1 or anti-CTLA-4 therapy was accepted, and around 40% had received some. Study outcomes and limitations: Expanded clones were, on average, more numerous among CD8+ T cells than CD4+.

This CDR3 has 16 amino acids. CDR1 is SGHDT, CDR2 YYEEEE, per germline. V was clipped by 0 bases and J by 6 bases, with 17 bases between them. Sampled blood was obtained at baseline, cycle 4 day 1, and cycle 7 day 1. The data were produced by immunoSEQ multiplex PCR, yet TCRdb's version contains in-frame clones alone and is incomplete. The data show approximately 25,000 clones, with 60% to 80% seen just once and around 20% held by the top ten. To note about this clone: Its antigen remains unidentified.

The material sequenced was CD4+ or CD8+ T cells sorted from blood, taken in a trial of the OX40 agonist ivuxolimab. The TCR sequence derives from an adult with an advanced solid tumor such as melanoma, head and neck, liver or kidney cancer. The rearrangement joins TRBV5-6 to TRBJ2-3; D is uncertain. Here the CDR3 reads CASSLGPPPPGDTQYF. For the CDR3, the DNA is TGTGCCAGCAGCTTGGGCCCTCCCCCTCCTGGGGATACGCAGTATTTT.